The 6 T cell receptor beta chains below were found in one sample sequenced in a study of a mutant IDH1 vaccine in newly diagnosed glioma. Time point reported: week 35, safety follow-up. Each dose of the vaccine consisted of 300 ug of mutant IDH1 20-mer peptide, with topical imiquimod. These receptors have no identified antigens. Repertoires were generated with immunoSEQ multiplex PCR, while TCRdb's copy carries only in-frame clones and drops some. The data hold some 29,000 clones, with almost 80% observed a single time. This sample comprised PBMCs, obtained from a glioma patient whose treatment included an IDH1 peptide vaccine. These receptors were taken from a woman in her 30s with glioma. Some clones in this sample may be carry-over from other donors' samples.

The CDR3 here is CASSSGLAQETQYF. The CDR3 DNA reads as TGTGCCAGCAGCTCCGGACTAGCCCAAGAGACCCAGTACTTC. This chain joins TRBV5-4 and TRBJ2-5, with 8 bases identical to TRBD2. CDR3 length equals 14 residues. Unmatched junction bases numbered 2, after V lost 3 bases and J lost 1 base. CDR1 SGHNT and CDR2 YYREEE come from the germline V gene (reference sequence).

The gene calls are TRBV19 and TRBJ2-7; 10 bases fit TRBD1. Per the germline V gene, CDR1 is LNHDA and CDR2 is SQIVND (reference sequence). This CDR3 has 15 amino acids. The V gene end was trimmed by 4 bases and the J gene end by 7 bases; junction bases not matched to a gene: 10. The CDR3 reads CASSNRDRGLREQYF. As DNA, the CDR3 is TGTGCCAGTAGTAACCGGGACAGGGGATTGAGGGAGCAGTACTTC.

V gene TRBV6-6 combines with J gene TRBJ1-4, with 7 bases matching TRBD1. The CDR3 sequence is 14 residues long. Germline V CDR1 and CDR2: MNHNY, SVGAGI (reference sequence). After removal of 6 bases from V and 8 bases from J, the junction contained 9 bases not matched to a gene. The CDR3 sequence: CASSPTGTGEKLFF. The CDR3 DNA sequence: TGTGCCAGCAGCCCGACAGGGACGGGGGAAAAACTGTTTTTT.

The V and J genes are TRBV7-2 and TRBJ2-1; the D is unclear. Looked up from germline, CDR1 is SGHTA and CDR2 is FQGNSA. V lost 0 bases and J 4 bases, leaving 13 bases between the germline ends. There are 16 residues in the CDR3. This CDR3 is CASSLAPTGSYNEQFF. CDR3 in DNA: TGTGCCAGCAGCTTAGCGCCCACGGGTTCGTACAATGAGCAGTTCTTC. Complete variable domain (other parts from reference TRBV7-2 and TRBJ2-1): GAGVSQSPSNKVTEKGKDVELRCDPISGHTALYWYRQSLGQGLEFLIYFQGNSAPDKSGLPSDRFSAERTGGSVSTLTIQRTQQEDSAVYLCASSLAPTGSYNEQFFGPGTRLTVL.

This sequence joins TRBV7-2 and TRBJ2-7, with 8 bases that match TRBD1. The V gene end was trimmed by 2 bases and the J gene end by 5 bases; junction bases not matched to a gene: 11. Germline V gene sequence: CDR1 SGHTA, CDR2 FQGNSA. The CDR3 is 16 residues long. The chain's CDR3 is CASSLRGMTGEHEQYF. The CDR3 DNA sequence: TGTGCCAGCAGCTTACGGGGGATGACAGGGGAACACGAGCAGTACTTC. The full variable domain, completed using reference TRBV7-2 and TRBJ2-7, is GAGVSQSPSNKVTEKGKDVELRCDPISGHTALYWYRQSLGQGLEFLIYFQGNSAPDKSGLPSDRFSAERTGGSVSTLTIQRTQQEDSAVYLCASSLRGMTGEHEQYFGPGTRLTVT.

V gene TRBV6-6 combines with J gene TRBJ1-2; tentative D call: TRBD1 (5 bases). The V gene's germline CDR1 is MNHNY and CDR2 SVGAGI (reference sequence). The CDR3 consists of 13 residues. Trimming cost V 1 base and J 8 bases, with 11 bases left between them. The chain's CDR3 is CASSYLADSGYTF. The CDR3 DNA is TGTGCCAGCAGTTACTTGGCAGACAGCGGCTACACCTTC.